The present entry profiles one T cell receptor beta chain with its context. As processed by the authors: Amplification with reference gene primers provided the estimates of nucleated cell counts. The protocol was immunoSEQ multiplex PCR, while the TCRdb copy is restricted to in-frame clones and leaves out a portion. V, J and clone size are those of that table, while D and trimming were read from the DNA. The sample records about 200,000 clones, approximately 87% being singletons. These data belong to a study of blood T cell repertoires in COVID-19. About the research overall: Some COVID-19 samples were acute and others convalescent; all came from the United States, Italy and Spain. In each case, the material was cDNA or gDNA derived from T cells, B-cell-depleted T cells, or PBMCs.

Germline V gene lookup returns CDR1 SGDLS and CDR2 YYNGEE. J lost 0 bases, V lost 6 bases, and 8 bases had no gene match. The CDR3 extends over 15 amino acids. The sequenced sample consisted of peripheral blood. The TCR sequence derives from a man in his fifties or sixties who had recovered from COVID-19. The chain recombines TRBV9 with TRBJ2-5; 7 positions match TRBD1. In DNA, the CDR3 is TGTGCCAGCACCCGGGGCCAGGGGGACCAAGAGACCCAGTACTTC. Translating it yields CASTRGQGDQETQYF.